The entry that follows covers one TCR beta chain sequence. This entry is derived from a study of blood T cell repertoires in COVID-19. Study-level information: COVID-19 samples collected from the United States, Italy and Spain covered acute and convalescent phases. PBMCs, B-cell-depleted T cells, or T cells provided the cDNA or gDNA that made up the material.

Authors' analysis steps: Amplification of reference gene primers provided the estimated nucleated cell counts. TCRdb's copy holds only in-frame clones and misses some; the assay was immunoSEQ multiplex PCR. V and J calls and clone size are given by that table; D and trimming were obtained from the DNA. Among 310,000 or so clones listed, roughly 87% were seen once. The CDR3 has 15 amino acids. Germline V lookup: CDR1 SGHTA, CDR2 FQGNSA. Unmatched junction bases numbered 5, after V lost 2 bases and J lost 5 bases. The clonotype comes from a man aged 50 or older with active or convalescent COVID-19. The rearrangement uses TRBV7-2 and TRBJ2-3, with 9 bases matching TRBD2. What was sequenced was peripheral blood. CDR3 bases: TGTGCCAGCAGCTTACGTGGTAGCGGGAGAGATACGCAGTATTTT. It encodes CASSLRGSGRDTQYF.